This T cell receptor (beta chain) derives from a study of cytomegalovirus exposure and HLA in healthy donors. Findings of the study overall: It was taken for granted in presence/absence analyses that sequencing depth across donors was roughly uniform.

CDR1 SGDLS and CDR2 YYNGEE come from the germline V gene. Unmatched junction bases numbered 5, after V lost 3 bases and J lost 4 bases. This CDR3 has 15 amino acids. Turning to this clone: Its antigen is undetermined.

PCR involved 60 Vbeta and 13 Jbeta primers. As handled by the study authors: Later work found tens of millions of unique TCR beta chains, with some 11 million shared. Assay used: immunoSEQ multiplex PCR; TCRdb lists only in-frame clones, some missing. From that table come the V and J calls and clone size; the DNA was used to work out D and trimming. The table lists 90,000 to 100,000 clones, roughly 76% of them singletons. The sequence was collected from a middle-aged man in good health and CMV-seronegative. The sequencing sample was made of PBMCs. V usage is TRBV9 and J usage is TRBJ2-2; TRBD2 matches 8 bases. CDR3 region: CASSATSAGTGELFF. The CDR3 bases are TGTGCCAGCAGCGCGACTAGCGCGGGCACCGGGGAGCTGTTTTTT.